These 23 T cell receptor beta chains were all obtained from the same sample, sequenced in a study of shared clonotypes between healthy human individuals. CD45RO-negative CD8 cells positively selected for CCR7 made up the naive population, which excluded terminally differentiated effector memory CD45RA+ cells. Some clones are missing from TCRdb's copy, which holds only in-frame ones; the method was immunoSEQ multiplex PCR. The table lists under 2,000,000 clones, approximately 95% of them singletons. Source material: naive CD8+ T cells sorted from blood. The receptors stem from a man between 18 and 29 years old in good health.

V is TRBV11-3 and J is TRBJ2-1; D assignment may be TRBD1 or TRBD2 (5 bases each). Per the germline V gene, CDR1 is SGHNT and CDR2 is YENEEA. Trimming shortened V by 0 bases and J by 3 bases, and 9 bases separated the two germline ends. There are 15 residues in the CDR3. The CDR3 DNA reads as TGTGCCAGCAGCTTAGATTATGGGGGCTACAATGAGCAGTTCTTC. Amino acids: CASSLDYGGYNEQFF.

The CDR3 sequence is CASGGPGVANEQFF. CDR3 coding DNA: TGTGCCAGCGGAGGGCCAGGGGTGGCCAATGAGCAGTTCTTC. The chain carries TRBV28 and TRBJ2-1, with D possibly called TRBD1 or TRBD2 (6 bases each). Trimming took off 8 bases at V and 6 bases at J, with 17 bases between the two ends. CDR1 and CDR2 from the germline V gene are MDHEN and SYDVKM. The CDR3 covers 14 residues.

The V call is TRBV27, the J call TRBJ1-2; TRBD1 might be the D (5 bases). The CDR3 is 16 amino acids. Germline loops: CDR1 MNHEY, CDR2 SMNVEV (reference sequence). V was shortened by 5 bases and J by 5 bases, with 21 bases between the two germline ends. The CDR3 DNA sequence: TGTGCCAGCAGTCAATTGGGGGTGGGTAACTGGTATGGCTACACCTTC. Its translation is CASSQLGVGNWYGYTF.

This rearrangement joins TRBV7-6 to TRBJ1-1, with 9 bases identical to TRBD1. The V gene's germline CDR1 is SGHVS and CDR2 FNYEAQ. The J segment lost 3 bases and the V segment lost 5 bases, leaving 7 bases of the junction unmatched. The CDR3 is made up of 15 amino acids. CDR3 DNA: TGTGCCAGCAGCCCAATGACAGGGGGGGACACTGAAGCTTTCTTT. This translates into CASSPMTGGDTEAFF.

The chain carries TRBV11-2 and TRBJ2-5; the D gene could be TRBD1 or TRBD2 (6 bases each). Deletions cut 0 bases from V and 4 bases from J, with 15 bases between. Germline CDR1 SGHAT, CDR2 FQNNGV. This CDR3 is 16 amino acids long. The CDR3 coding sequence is TGTGCCAGCAGCTTAGATCCTGGGGGGCTGCGAGAGACCCAGTACTTC. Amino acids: CASSLDPGGLRETQYF.

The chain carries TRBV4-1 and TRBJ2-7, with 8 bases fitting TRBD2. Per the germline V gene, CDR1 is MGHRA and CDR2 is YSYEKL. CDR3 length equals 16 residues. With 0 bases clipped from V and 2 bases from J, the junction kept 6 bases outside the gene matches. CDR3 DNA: TGCGCCAGCAGCCAAGATTACGGGGGGGAAACCTACGAGCAGTACTTC. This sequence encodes CASSQDYGGETYEQYF.

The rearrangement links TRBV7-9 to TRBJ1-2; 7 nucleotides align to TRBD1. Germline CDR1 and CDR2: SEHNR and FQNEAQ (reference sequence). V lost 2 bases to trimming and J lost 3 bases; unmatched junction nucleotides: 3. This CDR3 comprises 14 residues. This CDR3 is CASSLSGTDYGYTF. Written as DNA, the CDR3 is TGTGCCAGCAGCTTATCCGGGACAGACTATGGCTACACCTTC.

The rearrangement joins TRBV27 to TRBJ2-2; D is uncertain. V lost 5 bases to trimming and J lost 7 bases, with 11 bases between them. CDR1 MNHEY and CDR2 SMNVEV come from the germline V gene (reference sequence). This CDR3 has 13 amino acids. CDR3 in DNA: TGTGCCAGCAGTCCAGACCTAGGCGGGGAGCTGTTTTTT. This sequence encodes CASSPDLGGELFF.

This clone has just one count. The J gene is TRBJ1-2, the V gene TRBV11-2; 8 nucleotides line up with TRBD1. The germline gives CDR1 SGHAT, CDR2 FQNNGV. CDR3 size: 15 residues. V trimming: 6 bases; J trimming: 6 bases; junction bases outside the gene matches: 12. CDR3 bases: TGTGCCAGCAGTTCGCTCCCGGACAGGGAGAATGGCTACACCTTC. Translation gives CASSSLPDRENGYTF.

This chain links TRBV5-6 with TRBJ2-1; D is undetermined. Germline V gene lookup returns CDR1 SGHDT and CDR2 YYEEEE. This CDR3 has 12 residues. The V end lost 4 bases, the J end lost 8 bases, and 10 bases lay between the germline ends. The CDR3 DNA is TGTGCCAGCAGCGGCTTACGTTATGAGCAGTTCTTC. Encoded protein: CASSGLRYEQFF.

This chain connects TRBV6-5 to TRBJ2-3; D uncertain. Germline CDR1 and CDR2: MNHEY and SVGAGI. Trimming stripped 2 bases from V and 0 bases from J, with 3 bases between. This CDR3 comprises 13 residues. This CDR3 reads CASSYESTDTQYF. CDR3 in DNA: TGTGCCAGCAGTTACGAGAGCACAGATACGCAGTATTTT.

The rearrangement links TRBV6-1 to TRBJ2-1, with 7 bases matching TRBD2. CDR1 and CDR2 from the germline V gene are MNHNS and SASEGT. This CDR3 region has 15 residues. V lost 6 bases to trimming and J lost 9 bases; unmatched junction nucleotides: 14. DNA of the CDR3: TGTGCCAGCAGACCGGCGGGGCTAGCGGCGGTTGAGCAGTTCTTC. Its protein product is CASRPAGLAAVEQFF.

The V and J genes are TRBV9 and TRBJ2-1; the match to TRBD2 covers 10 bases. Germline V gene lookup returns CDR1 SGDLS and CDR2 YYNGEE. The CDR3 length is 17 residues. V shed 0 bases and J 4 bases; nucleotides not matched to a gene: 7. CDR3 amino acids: CASSVGTSGALYNEQFF. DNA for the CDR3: TGTGCCAGCAGCGTAGGAACTAGCGGGGCGCTTTACAATGAGCAGTTCTTC.

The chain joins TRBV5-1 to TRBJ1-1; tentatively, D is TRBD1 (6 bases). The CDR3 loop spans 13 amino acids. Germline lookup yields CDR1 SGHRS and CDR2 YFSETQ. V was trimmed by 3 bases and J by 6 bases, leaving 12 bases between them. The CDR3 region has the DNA TGCGCCAGCAGCTCCACAGGGAGCGCTGAAGCTTTCTTT. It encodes CASSSTGSAEAFF.

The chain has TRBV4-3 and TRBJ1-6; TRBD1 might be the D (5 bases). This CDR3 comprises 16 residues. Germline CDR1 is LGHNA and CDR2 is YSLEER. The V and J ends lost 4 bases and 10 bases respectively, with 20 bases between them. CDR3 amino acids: CASSRKTGRDGSPLHF. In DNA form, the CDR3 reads TGCGCCAGCAGCCGAAAGACCGGCAGGGACGGATCACCCCTCCACTTT.

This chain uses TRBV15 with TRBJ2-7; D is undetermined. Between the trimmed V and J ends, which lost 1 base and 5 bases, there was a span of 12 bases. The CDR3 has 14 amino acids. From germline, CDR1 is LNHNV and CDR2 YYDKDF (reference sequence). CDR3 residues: CATSRVWSWDEQYF. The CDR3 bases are TGTGCCACCAGCAGAGTTTGGTCGTGGGACGAGCAGTACTTC.

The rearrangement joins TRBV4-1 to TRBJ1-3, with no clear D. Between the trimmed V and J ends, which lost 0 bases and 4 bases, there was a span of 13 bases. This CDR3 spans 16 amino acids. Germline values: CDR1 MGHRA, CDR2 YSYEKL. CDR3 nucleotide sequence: TGCGCCAGCAGCCAAGATGGTGAGGGTAAAGGAAACACCATATATTTT. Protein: CASSQDGEGKGNTIYF.

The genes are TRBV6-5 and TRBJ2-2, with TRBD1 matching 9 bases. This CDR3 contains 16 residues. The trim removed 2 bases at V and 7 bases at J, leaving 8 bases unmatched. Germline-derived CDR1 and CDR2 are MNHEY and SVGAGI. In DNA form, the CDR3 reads TGTGCCAGCAGTTACGAAGGGACAGGGTCGGGCGGGGAGCTGTTTTTT. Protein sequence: CASSYEGTGSGGELFF.

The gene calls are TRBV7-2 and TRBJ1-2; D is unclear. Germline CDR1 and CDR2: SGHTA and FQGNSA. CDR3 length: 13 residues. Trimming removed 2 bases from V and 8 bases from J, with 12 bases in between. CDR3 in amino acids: CASSLLGSEGYTF. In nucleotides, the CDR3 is TGTGCCAGCAGCTTATTGGGATCAGAAGGCTACACCTTC.

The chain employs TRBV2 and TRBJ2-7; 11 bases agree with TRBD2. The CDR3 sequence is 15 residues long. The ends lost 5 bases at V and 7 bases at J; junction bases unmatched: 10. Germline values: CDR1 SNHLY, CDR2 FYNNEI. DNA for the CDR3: TGTGCCAGCAGTCCGGGTCTAGCGGGAGGACCAGAGCAGTACTTC. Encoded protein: CASSPGLAGGPEQYF.

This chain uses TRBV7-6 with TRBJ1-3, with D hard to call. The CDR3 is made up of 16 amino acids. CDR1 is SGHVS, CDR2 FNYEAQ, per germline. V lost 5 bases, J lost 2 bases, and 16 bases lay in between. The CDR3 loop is CASSPSAQIAGNTIYF. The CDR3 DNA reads TGTGCCAGCAGCCCCTCCGCCCAGATAGCTGGAAACACCATATATTTT.

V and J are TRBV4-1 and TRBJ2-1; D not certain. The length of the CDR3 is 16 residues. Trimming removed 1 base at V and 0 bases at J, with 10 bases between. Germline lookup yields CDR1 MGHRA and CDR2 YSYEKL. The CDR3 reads CASSQVQVTSYNEQFF. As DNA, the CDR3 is TGCGCCAGCAGCCAAGTTCAGGTAACCTCCTACAATGAGCAGTTCTTC.

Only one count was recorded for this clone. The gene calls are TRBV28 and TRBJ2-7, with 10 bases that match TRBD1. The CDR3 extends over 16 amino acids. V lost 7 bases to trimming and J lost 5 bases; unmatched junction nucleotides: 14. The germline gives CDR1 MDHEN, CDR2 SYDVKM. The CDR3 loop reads CASTPRRGQGPDEQYF. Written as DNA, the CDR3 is TGTGCCAGCACTCCTCGAAGGGGACAGGGGCCCGACGAGCAGTACTTC.